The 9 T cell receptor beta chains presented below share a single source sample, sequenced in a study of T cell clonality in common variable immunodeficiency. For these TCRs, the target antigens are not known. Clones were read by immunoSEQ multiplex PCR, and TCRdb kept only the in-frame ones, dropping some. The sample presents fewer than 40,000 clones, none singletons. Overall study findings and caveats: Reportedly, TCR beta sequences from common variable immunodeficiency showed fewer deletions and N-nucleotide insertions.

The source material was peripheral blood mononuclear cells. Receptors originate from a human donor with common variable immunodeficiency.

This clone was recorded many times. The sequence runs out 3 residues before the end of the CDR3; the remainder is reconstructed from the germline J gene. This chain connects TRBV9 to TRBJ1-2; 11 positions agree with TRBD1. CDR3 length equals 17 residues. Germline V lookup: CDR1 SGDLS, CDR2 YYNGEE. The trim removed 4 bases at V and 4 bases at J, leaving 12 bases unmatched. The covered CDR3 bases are TGTGCCAGCAGCCTACGGGACAGGGGGGTAGGGGCCTATGGC. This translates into CASSLRDRGVGAYG. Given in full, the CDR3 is CASSLRDRGVGAYGYTF.

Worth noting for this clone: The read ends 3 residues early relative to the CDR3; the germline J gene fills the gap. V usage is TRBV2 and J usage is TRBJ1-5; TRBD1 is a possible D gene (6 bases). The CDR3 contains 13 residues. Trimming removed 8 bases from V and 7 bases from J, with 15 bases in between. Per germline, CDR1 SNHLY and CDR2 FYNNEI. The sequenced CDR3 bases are TGTGCCAGCCGGGAACAGGGTTTCCAGCCC. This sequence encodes CASREQGFQP. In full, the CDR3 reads CASREQGFQPQHF.

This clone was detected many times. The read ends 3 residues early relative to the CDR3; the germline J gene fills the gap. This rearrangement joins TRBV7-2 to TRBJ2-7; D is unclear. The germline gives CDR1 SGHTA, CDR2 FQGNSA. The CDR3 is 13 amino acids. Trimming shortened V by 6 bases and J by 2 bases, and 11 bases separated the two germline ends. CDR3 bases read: TGTGCCAGCAGTAGCAGTCCAACCTACGAG. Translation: CASSSSPTYE. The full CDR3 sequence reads CASSSSPTYEQYF.

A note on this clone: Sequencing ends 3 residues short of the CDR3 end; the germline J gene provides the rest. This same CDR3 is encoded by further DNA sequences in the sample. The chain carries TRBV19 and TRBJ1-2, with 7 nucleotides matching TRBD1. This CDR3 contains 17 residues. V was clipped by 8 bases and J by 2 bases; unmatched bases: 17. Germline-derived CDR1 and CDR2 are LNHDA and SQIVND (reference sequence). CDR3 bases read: TGTGCCAGTTCGCTAATACAGGGGACCTACGCCAACTATGGC. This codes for CASSLIQGTYANYG. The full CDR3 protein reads CASSLIQGTYANYGYTF.

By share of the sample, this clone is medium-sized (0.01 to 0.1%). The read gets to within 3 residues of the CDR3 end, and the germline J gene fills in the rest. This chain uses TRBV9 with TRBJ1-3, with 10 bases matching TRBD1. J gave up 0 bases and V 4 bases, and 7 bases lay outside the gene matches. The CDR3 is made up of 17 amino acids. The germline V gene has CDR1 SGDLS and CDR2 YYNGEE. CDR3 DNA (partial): TGTGCCAGCAGCCCAAGAGGGACAGGGGACTCTGGAAACACC. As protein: CASSPRGTGDSGNT. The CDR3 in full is CASSPRGTGDSGNTIYF. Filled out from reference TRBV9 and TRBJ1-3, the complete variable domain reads DSGVTQTPKHLITATGQRVTLRCSPRSGDLSVYWYQQSLDQGLQFLIQYYNGEERAKGNILERFSAQQFPDLHSELNLSSLELGDSALYFCASSPRGTGDSGNTIYFGEGSWLTVV.

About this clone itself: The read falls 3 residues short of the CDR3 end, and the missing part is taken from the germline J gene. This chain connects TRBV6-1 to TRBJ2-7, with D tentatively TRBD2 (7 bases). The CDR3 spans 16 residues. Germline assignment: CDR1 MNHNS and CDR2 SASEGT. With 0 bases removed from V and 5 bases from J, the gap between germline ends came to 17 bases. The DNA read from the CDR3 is TGTGCCAGCAGTGAAGCGCTCCCGGGGGGCGGGGACGAG. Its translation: CASSEALPGGGDE. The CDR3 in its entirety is CASSEALPGGGDEQYF.

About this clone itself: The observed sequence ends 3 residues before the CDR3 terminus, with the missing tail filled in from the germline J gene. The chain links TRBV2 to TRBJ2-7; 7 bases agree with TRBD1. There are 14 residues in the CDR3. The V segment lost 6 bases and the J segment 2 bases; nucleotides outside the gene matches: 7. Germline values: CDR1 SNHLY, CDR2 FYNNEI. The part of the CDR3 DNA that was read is TGTGCCAGCAGCCGGGACAGCTTTACCTACGAG. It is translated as CASSRDSFTYE. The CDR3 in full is CASSRDSFTYEQYF. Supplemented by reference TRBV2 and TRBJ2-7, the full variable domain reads EPEVTQTPSHQVTQMGQEVILRCVPISNHLYFYWYRQILGQKVEFLVSFYNNEISEKSEIFDDQFSVERPDGSNFTLKIRSTKLEDSAMYFCASSRDSFTYEQYFGPGTRLTVT.

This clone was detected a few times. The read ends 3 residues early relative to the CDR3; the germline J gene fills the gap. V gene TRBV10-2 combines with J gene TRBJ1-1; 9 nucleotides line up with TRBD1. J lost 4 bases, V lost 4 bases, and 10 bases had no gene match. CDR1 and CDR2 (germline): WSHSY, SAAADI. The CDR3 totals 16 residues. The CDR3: CASSAVGATGGTEAFF. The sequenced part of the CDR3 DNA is TGCGCCAGCAGTGCCGTCGGGGCGACAGGGGGCACTGAA.

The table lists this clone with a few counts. The sequenced CDR3 bases are TGTGCCAGTAGTATTGTACCCGGTTTAGTCGCTGAA. It codes for CASSIVPGLVAE. In full, the CDR3 is CASSIVPGLVAEAFF. The rearrangement joins TRBV19 to TRBJ1-1, with D unclear. With the read ending 3 residues before the CDR3 end, the germline J gene is used to fill in that end. This CDR3 has 15 amino acids. Germline V gene lookup returns CDR1 LNHDA and CDR2 SQIVND (reference sequence). V gave up 3 bases and J gave up 6 bases, with 17 bases separating them.